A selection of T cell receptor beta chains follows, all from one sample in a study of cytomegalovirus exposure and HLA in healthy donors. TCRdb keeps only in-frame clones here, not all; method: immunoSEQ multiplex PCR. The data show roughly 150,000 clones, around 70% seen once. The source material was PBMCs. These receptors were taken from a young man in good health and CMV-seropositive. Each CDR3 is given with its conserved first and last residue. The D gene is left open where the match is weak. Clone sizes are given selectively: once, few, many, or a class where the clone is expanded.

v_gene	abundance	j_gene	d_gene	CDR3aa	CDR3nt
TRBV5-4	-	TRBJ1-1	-	CASSLAGPGANTEAFF	TGTGCCAGCAGCTTGGCCGGGCCAGGGGCGAACACTGAAGCTTTCTTT
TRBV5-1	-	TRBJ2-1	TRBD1	CASSWGTGDSDEQFF	TGCGCCAGCAGCTGGGGGACAGGGGATTCAGATGAGCAGTTCTTC
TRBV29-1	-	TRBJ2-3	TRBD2	CSVEVSGGLTDTQYF	TGCAGCGTTGAAGTTAGCGGGGGCCTCACAGATACGCAGTATTTT
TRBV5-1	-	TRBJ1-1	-	CASSFRGRPEAFF	TGCGCCAGCAGCTTTCGGGGTAGGCCTGAAGCTTTCTTT
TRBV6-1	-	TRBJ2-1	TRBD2	CASSALPGGGAYEQFF	TGTGCCAGCAGTGCCCTCCCCGGCGGGGGGGCATATGAGCAGTTCTTC
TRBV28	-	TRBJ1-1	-	CASSLRPIGTEAFF	TGTGCCAGCAGTTTGAGGCCAATTGGGACTGAAGCTTTCTTT
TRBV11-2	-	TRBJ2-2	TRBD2	CASSLDSLAGNTGELFF	TGTGCCAGCAGCTTAGATAGTCTAGCGGGTAATACCGGGGAGCTGTTTTTT
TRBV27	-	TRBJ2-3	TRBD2	CASSPFGLVGLNTQYF	TGTGCCAGCAGCCCCTTCGGACTAGTTGGATTGAATACGCAGTATTTT
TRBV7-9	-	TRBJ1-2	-	CASSFGQSYGYTF	TGTGCCAGCAGCTTTGGACAGAGCTATGGCTACACCTTC
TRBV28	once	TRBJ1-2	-	CATLMGRYEGGITF	TGTGCCACCCTTATGGGGCGATACGAGGGCGGGATCACCTTC
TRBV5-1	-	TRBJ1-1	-	CASTAGGGTEAFF	TGCGCCAGCACAGCGGGGGGCGGCACTGAAGCTTTCTTT
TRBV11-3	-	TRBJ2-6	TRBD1	CASSLVWDSLHSGANVLTF	TGTGCCAGCAGCTTAGTGTGGGACAGTCTACACTCTGGGGCCAACGTCCTGACTTTC
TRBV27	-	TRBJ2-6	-	CASSLKGDLSGANVLTF	TGTGCCAGCAGTTTAAAGGGAGACCTCTCTGGGGCCAACGTCCTGACTTTC
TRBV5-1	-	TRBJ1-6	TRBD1	CASSPGTGDNSPLHF	TGCGCCAGCAGCCCCGGGACAGGGGATAATTCACCCCTCCACTTT
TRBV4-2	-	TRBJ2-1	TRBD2	CASSQEREVSEQFF	TGTGCCAGCAGCCAAGAGCGGGAGGTTTCGGAGCAGTTCTTC
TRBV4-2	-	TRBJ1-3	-	CASSTRPGGNTIYF	TGTGCCAGCAGCACCCGTCCCGGGGGAAACACCATATATTTT
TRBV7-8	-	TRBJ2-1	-	CASRPGQRRYNEQFF	TGTGCCAGCAGACCCGGACAGAGACGCTACAATGAGCAGTTCTTC
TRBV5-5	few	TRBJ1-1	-	CASTPLGGSGAFF	TGTGCCAGCACCCCCTTGGGTGGGTCAGGAGCTTTCTTT
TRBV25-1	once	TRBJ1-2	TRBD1	CASSSAGGAGGDGYTF	TGTGCCAGCAGTTCCGCGGGTGGGGCAGGGGGAGATGGCTACACCTTC
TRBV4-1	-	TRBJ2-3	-	CASSHSGSTDTQYF	TGCGCCAGCAGCCATTCCGGGTCCACAGATACGCAGTATTTT
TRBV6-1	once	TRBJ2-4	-	CASSLRPGVRNIQYF	TGTGCCAGCAGTCTAAGGCCGGGGGTCAGAAACATTCAGTACTTC
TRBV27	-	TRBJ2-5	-	CASSLGGGLETQYF	TGTGCCAGCAGTTTAGGGGGGGGGCTAGAGACCCAGTACTTC
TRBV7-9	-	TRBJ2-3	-	CASSLVGASTDTQYF	TGTGCCAGCAGCTTAGTTGGGGCTAGCACAGATACGCAGTATTTT
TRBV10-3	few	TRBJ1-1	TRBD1	CASLQGADTEAFF	TGTGCCAGCCTTCAGGGGGCAGACACTGAAGCTTTCTTT
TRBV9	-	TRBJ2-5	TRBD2	CASSLGGAAQETQYF	TGTGCCAGCAGCCTGGGAGGGGCGGCTCAAGAGACCCAGTACTTC
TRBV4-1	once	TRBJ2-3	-	CASSSGLGEATQYF	TGCGCCAGCAGCTCCGGGCTGGGAGAGGCTACGCAGTATTTT
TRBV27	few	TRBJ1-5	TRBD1	CASSFWTGTGSNQPQHF	TGTGCCAGCAGTTTCTGGACCGGGACAGGGAGCAATCAGCCCCAGCATTTT
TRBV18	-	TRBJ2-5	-	CASSQDFQETQYF	TGTGCCAGCTCACAGGACTTTCAAGAGACCCAGTACTTC
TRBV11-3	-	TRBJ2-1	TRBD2	CASSWVGLAGPEQFF	TGTGCCAGCAGCTGGGTGGGACTAGCGGGACCTGAGCAGTTCTTC
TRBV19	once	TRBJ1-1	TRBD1	CASSPGQGNTEAFF	TGTGCCAGTAGTCCGGGACAGGGGAACACTGAAGCTTTCTTT
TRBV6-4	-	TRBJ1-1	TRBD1	CASSATGGNTEAFF	TGTGCCAGCAGTGCGACAGGGGGTAACACTGAAGCTTTCTTT
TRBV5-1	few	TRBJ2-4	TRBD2	CASSPGLAGGENIQYF	TGCGCCAGCAGCCCGGGACTAGCGGGAGGGGAAAACATTCAGTACTTC
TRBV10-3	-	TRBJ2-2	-	CAIGSGRYTGELFF	TGTGCCATCGGGAGCGGGCGCTACACCGGGGAGCTGTTTTTT
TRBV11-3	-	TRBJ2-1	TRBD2	CASSLSSGRGNEQFF	TGTGCCAGCAGCTTATCCAGCGGGAGGGGAAATGAGCAGTTCTTC
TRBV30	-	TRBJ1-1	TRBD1	CAWQDRVNTEAFF	TGTGCCTGGCAAGACAGGGTAAATACTGAAGCTTTCTTT
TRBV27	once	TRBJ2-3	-	CASSWGADTQYF	TGTGCCAGCAGTTGGGGGGCAGATACGCAGTATTTT